This TCR beta chain was retrieved from a study of T-cell reconstitution after alpha-beta-depleted transplantation in children. This clonotype was seen a handful of times. Researchers prepared the TCRbeta library using unique molecular identifiers, the study reports. TCRdb fed the PCR reads into MiXCR, producing one record per CDR3 protein. The data hold fewer than 450,000 distinct CDR3 sequences, with around 15% observed a single time. Sequenced here: PBMCs, mostly from graft donor cells, sampled 360 days after TCRalphabeta/CD19-depleted stem cell transplant. The source of this sequence is a male patient between 2 and 10 years old who had a stem cell transplant for acute lymphoblastic leukemia, so the T cells may come from the graft donor.

CDR3 sequence: CASSVGLVAYNEQFF. CDR3 nucleotide sequence: TGTGCCAGCAGCGTGGGACTAGTGGCCTACAATGAGCAGTTCTTC. The V gene is TRBV3-1, the J gene TRBJ2-1; 8 positions match TRBD2. Germline trimming cut 5 bases from V and 2 bases from J; bases unmatched to any gene: 5. CDR1 LGHDT and CDR2 YNNKEL come from the germline V gene (reference sequence). This CDR3 is 15 amino acids long.